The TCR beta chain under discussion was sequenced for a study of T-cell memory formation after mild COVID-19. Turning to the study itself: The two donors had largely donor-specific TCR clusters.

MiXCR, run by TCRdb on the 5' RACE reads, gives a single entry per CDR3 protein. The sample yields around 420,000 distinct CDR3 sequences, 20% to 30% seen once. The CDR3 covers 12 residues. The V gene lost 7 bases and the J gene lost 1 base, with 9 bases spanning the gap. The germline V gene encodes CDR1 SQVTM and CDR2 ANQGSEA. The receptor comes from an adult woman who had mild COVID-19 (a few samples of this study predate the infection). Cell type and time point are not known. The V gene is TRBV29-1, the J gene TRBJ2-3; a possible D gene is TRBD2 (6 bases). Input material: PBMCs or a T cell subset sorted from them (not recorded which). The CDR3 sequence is CSGDLGTDTQYF. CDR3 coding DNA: TGCAGCGGGGACTTGGGCACAGATACGCAGTATTTT.